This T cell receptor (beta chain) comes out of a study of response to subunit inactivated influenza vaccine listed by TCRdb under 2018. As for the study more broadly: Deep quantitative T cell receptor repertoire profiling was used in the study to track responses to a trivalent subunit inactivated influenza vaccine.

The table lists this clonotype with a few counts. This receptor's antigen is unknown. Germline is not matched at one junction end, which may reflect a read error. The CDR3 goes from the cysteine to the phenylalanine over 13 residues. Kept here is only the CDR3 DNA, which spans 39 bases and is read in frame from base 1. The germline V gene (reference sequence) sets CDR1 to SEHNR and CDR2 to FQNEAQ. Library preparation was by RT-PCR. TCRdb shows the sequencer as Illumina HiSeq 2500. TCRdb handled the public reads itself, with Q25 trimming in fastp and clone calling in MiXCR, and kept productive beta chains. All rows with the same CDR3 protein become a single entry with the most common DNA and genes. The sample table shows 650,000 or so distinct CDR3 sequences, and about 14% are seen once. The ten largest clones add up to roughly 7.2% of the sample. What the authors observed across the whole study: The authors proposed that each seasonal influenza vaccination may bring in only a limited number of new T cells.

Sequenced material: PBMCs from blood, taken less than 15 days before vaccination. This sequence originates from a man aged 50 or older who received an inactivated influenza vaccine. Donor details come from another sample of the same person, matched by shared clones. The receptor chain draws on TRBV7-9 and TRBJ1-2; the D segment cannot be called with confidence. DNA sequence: TGTGCCAGCAGCTTGGAGGCTAACTATGGCCACACCTTC. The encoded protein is CASSLEANYGHTF.